This record covers a single T cell receptor beta chain. Its target is unknown. Of the isolated RNA, all was reverse transcribed, and so the sequenced material was expressed TCRB transcripts. Only in-frame clones appear in the TCRdb table, and some are missing; sequencing was by immunoSEQ multiplex PCR. The profile shows 35,000 to 45,000 clones, approximately 61% of them singletons. This sample was taken from a study of beta chain features in type 1 diabetes. Study background: Sorted cell examination encompassed over 90,000,000 cells across all samples.

Study findings and constraints: Shortening that was moderate but significant affected the TCRB CDR3s of Type 1 diabetes patients in all four CD4+ subsets. HLA influence on TCRB rearrangement stayed unresolved here.

V was cut by 2 bases and J by 0 bases, with 17 bases left in between. The CDR3 is 17 amino acids. The germline V gene has CDR1 MNHEY and CDR2 SMNVEV (reference sequence). A single heparinised blood sample, averaging approximately 110 mL, was obtained per donor. The sequence derives from a man aged 30 to 45 with type 1 diabetes. Some clones in this sample may be carry-over from other donors' samples. Material for sequencing was Tregs from blood. The chain uses TRBV27 and TRBJ2-7; tentative D call: TRBD2 (5 bases). The CDR3 nucleotides read TGTGCCAGCAGTTTAAATATCCGAGGGCATTCCTCCTACGAGCAGTACTTC. It codes for CASSLNIRGHSSYEQYF.